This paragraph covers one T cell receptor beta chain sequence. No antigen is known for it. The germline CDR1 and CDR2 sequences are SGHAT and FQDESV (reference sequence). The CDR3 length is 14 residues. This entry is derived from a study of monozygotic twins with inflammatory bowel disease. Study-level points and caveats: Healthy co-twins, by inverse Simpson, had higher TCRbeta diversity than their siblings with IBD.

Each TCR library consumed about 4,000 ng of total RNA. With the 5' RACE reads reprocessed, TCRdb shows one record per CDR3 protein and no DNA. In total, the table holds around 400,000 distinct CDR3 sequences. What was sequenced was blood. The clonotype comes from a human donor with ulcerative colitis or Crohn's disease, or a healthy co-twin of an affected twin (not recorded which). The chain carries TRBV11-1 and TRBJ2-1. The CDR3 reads CASSLRVGIDEQFF.